Listed here are 30 T cell receptor beta chains from one sample, sequenced in a study of T cell clonotyping in hematopoietic cell transplantation. Data came from immunoSEQ multiplex PCR; TCRdb stores just in-frame clones and leaves some out. Of about 29,000 clones in the sample, approximately 90% are singletons; the top ten hold around a tenth. The sequences come from PBMCs, collected 100 days after allogeneic stem cell transplant. These receptors were obtained from a female patient aged 45-65 years who had an allogeneic stem cell transplant from a related donor, so the T cells may come from the graft donor. Some clones in this sample may be carry-over from other donors' samples.

This clone was recorded once. The chain links TRBV11-2 to TRBJ1-2; 9 bases line up with TRBD1. Germline trimming cut 5 bases from V and 0 bases from J; bases unmatched to any gene: 13. The CDR3 is made up of 18 amino acids. CDR1 is SGHAT, CDR2 FQNNGV, per germline. CDR3 nucleotides: TGTGCCAGCAGCGTAGCCGGGACAGGGTGGATCTCTAACTATGGCTACACCTTC. Encoded protein: CASSVAGTGWISNYGYTF.

The sample holds a few counts of this clone. V is TRBV6-5 and J is TRBJ1-1; no definite D call. CDR1 is MNHEY and CDR2 is SVGAGI in the germline V gene. V was pared by 6 bases and J by 5 bases, with 13 bases between. The CDR3 runs 13 residues. DNA for the CDR3: TGTGCCAGCAGCCCTCCCGCAGAAACTGAAGCTTTCTTT. Its protein product is CASSPPAETEAFF.

The V call is TRBV7-9, the J call TRBJ2-7; 12 nucleotides agree with TRBD2. Germline CDR1 and CDR2: SEHNR and FQNEAQ (reference sequence). The ends lost 4 bases at V and 2 bases at J; junction bases unmatched: 9. CDR3 length: 17 amino acids. The CDR3 DNA is TGTGCCAGCAGCTCAGGACCGAGGACTAGCGGGACCTACGAGCAGTACTTC. It encodes CASSSGPRTSGTYEQYF.

V gene TRBV2 combines with J gene TRBJ1-2; a weak D match, TRBD1 (5 bases). Deletions cut 6 bases from V and 6 bases from J, with 8 bases between. Germline V CDR1 and CDR2: SNHLY, FYNNEI. There are 11 residues in the CDR3. The CDR3: CASRTGDGYTF. CDR3 nucleotides: TGTGCCAGCAGAACAGGCGATGGCTACACCTTC. Combining the CDR3 with reference TRBV2 and TRBJ1-2 gives the whole variable domain EPEVTQTPSHQVTQMGQEVILRCVPISNHLYFYWYRQILGQKVEFLVSFYNNEISEKSEIFDDQFSVERPDGSNFTLKIRSTKLEDSAMYFCASRTGDGYTFGSGTRLTVV.

The V call is TRBV5-4, the J call TRBJ2-7, with 7 bases identical to TRBD2. The CDR3 is 18 amino acids. The J segment lost 0 bases and the V segment lost 6 bases, leaving 18 bases of the junction unmatched. From germline, CDR1 is SGHNT and CDR2 YYREEE (reference sequence). CDR3 protein: CASIIGGGPLVDSYEQYF. The DNA of the CDR3 is TGTGCCAGCATCATTGGCGGGGGACCCCTTGTTGACTCCTACGAGCAGTACTTC.

This clone was recorded only once. The V call is TRBV7-2, the J call TRBJ2-3; D remains ambiguous. V was clipped by 5 bases and J by 7 bases, with 13 bases between them. Germline V gene data show CDR1 as SGHTA and CDR2 as FQGNSA. This CDR3 spans 13 amino acids. The CDR3 sequence: CASSPPGPYTQYF. Written as DNA, the CDR3 is TGTGCCAGCAGCCCACCCGGCCCGTATACGCAGTATTTT.

V usage is TRBV9 and J usage is TRBJ2-1; TRBD2 is a possible D gene (5 bases). Trimming left V 3 bases short and J 5 bases short, with 12 bases between. The germline V gene has CDR1 SGDLS and CDR2 YYNGEE. The CDR3 is 14 residues long. In DNA form, the CDR3 reads TGTGCCAGCAGCGCCCGTTGGGAGAACAATGAGCAGTTCTTC. It yields the protein CASSARWENNEQFF.

The genes are TRBV9 and TRBJ2-2; unclear D gene. In germline, CDR1 is SGDLS, CDR2 YYNGEE. The CDR3 extends over 15 amino acids. The V and J ends lost 4 bases and 1 base respectively, with 11 bases between them. CDR3 protein: CASSQDTLNTGELFF. CDR3 in DNA: TGTGCCAGCAGCCAAGACACACTGAACACCGGGGAGCTGTTTTTT.

The genes are TRBV6-1 and TRBJ2-7, with a tentative D call TRBD1 (5 bases). Trimming pared 3 bases from V and 3 bases from J, leaving 15 bases between. The germline V gene encodes CDR1 MNHNS and CDR2 SASEGT. The CDR3 spans 15 residues. This chain's CDR3 is CASSDAGSTFYEQYF. CDR3 in DNA: TGTGCCAGCAGTGATGCAGGGTCGACGTTCTACGAGCAGTACTTC.

V gene TRBV10-3 combines with J gene TRBJ2-7; TRBD2 agrees at 9 bases. The CDR3 spans 16 residues. The V gene end was trimmed by 0 bases and the J gene end by 4 bases; junction bases not matched to a gene: 7. Per the germline V gene, CDR1 is ENHRY and CDR2 is SYGVKD. The CDR3 is CAISESGGGGQYEQYF. For the CDR3, the DNA is TGTGCCATCAGTGAGTCTGGCGGGGGGGGGCAGTACGAGCAGTACTTC.

The rearrangement joins TRBV9 to TRBJ1-3; the D is unclear. CDR3 size: 14 residues. The V gene lost 4 bases and the J gene lost 9 bases, with 17 bases spanning the gap. The germline gives CDR1 SGDLS, CDR2 YYNGEE. The DNA for the CDR3 is TGTGCCAGCAGCCCCCAGGATCGTACCGTCACCATATATTTT. It yields the protein CASSPQDRTVTIYF. The full variable domain, with the rest looked up from reference TRBV9 and TRBJ1-3, is DSGVTQTPKHLITATGQRVTLRCSPRSGDLSVYWYQQSLDQGLQFLIQYYNGEERAKGNILERFSAQQFPDLHSELNLSSLELGDSALYFCASSPQDRTVTIYFGEGSWLTVV.

V is TRBV21-1 and J is TRBJ2-2; no DNA check was done on the table's D call, TRBD1. TRBV21-1 is a pseudogene locus. This CDR3 has 15 residues. The CDR3, as DNA: TGTGCCAGCAAGGGGTCAGGGCTCAACACCGGGGAGCTGTTTTTT. Protein product: CASKGSGLNTGELFF.

The chain joins TRBV20-1 to TRBJ1-2, with D hard to call. Deletions cut 1 base from V and 2 bases from J, with 2 bases between. The CDR3 contains 11 residues. Per germline, CDR1 DFQATT and CDR2 SNEGSKA (reference sequence). The DNA for the CDR3 is TGCAGTGCTAGAGTGAACTATGGCTACACCTTC. Its translation: CSARVNYGYTF.

J is TRBJ1-5 and V is TRBV4-1; D is undetermined. Trimming pared 4 bases from V and 6 bases from J, leaving 19 bases between. Germline CDR1 MGHRA, CDR2 YSYEKL. The CDR3 runs 16 residues. DNA of the CDR3: TGCGCCAGCAGCCCCCGAGTGTGGGAAGGGCGTCAGCCCCAGCATTTT. This gives the protein CASSPRVWEGRQPQHF.

The rearrangement links TRBV7-3 to TRBJ1-1; D not certain. V was pared by 1 base and J by 5 bases, with 8 bases between. Germline-derived CDR1 and CDR2 are SGHTA and FQGTGA. The CDR3 extends over 13 amino acids. This CDR3 is CASSLSLGTEAFF. CDR3 DNA sequence: TGTGCCAGCAGCTTAAGCTTAGGGACTGAAGCTTTCTTT.

The rearrangement joins TRBV16 to TRBJ1-2, with unresolved D. CDR1 is KGHSY and CDR2 is FQNENV in the germline V gene. The CDR3 is made up of 16 amino acids. Trimming cost V 0 bases and J 0 bases, with 11 bases left between them. In DNA, the CDR3 is TGTGCCAGCAGCCAATCCACAGTGTTCTCTAACTATGGCTACACCTTC. This translates into CASSQSTVFSNYGYTF.

This chain links TRBV6-5 with TRBJ1-2; tentative D call: TRBD1 (6 bases). This CDR3 has 15 residues. The V and J ends lost 5 bases and 3 bases respectively, with 16 bases between them. Germline V CDR1 and CDR2: MNHEY, SVGAGI. The CDR3 DNA reads as TGTGCCAGCAGTCCACAGGGCACACTATACTATGGCTACACCTTC. Residues: CASSPQGTLYYGYTF.

The V call is TRBV6-6, the J call TRBJ2-1; D unclear. The CDR3 covers 14 residues. The germline CDR1 and CDR2 sequences are MNHNY and SVGAGI (reference sequence). Trimming cost V 5 bases and J 3 bases, with 11 bases left between them. The CDR3 is CASSPGPSYNEQFF. In DNA form, the CDR3 reads TGTGCCAGCAGTCCCGGACCGAGCTACAATGAGCAGTTCTTC.

The chain couples TRBV19 to TRBJ2-2; 7 bases are shared with TRBD1. Looked up from germline, CDR1 is LNHDA and CDR2 is SQIVND (reference sequence). V shed 5 bases, J shed 2 bases, and the junction held 8 bases outside the gene matches. This CDR3 is 16 amino acids long. This CDR3 reads CASSARTGTNTGELFF. The DNA for the CDR3 is TGTGCCAGTAGTGCCCGGACAGGAACAAACACCGGGGAGCTGTTTTTT.

This clone was seen a single time. The chain has TRBV7-7 and TRBJ2-7; 14 bases are shared with TRBD2. The trim removed 1 base at V and 4 bases at J, leaving 3 bases unmatched. This CDR3 is built from 16 residues. In germline, CDR1 is SSHAT, CDR2 FNYEAQ (reference sequence). The CDR3 nucleotides read TGTGCCAGCAGCTTAGGGACTAGCGGGGGGACTTACGAGCAGTACTTC. It encodes CASSLGTSGGTYEQYF.

The chain joins TRBV5-1 to TRBJ1-2, with TRBD1 identical over 7 bases. CDR3 length: 14 residues. Germline loops: CDR1 SGHRS, CDR2 YFSETQ. Trimming cost V 3 bases and J 6 bases; bases outside gene matches: 8. CDR3 loop: CASSSTSTGDGYTF. The DNA of the CDR3 is TGCGCCAGCAGCTCGACCTCAACAGGGGATGGCTACACCTTC.

This clone was observed a single time. This rearrangement joins TRBV29-1 to TRBJ1-1; TRBD1 matches 7 bases. The CDR3 is 14 residues long. The trim removed 7 bases at V and 1 base at J, leaving 9 bases unmatched. From germline, CDR1 is SQVTM and CDR2 ANQGSEA. In nucleotides, the CDR3 is TGCAGCGGTTACAGGGGAGGGAGGAACACTGAAGCTTTCTTT. Translating gives CSGYRGGRNTEAFF.

The CDR3 nucleotides are TGTGCCAGCAGCCACGACCTGAATGAAAAACTGTTTTTT. Protein sequence: CASSHDLNEKLFF. This rearrangement joins TRBV5-5 to TRBJ1-4; no firm D call. V shed 4 bases and J shed 5 bases, with 9 bases lying between them. This CDR3 spans 13 amino acids. CDR1 is SGHKS, CDR2 YYEKEE, per germline (reference sequence).

The chain couples TRBV29-1 to TRBJ2-3; the D is unclear. This CDR3 is 12 amino acids long. Germline CDR1 reads SQVTM; CDR2 reads ANQGSEA. Deletions cut 3 bases from V and 6 bases from J, with 10 bases between. CDR3 in DNA: TGCAGCGTTGATACCCGTCCGGATACGCAGTATTTT. This gives the protein CSVDTRPDTQYF.

The chain combines TRBV4-3 with TRBJ2-6, with TRBD1 as a possible D gene (5 bases). The germline CDR1 and CDR2 sequences are LGHNA and YSLEER. CDR3 size: 15 residues. V was clipped by 3 bases and J by 2 bases, with 8 bases between them. The CDR3 loop is CASSQPGTGANVLTF. DNA of the CDR3: TGCGCCAGCAGCCAGCCAGGGACTGGGGCCAACGTCCTGACTTTC.

This chain uses TRBV6-5 with TRBJ1-6; D gene uncertain. V shed 6 bases and J shed 9 bases, with 9 bases lying between them. Germline CDR1 and CDR2: MNHEY and SVGAGI. This CDR3 spans 12 amino acids. The CDR3 region has the DNA TGTGCCAGCAGCCGGTTGCGTTCACCCCTCCACTTT. Amino acid sequence: CASSRLRSPLHF.

This clone was observed once. The CDR3 loop reads CASSESTDIYEQYF. The CDR3 region has the DNA TGTGCCAGCAGTGAGTCAACAGATATTTACGAGCAGTACTTC. The V call is TRBV2, the J call TRBJ2-7, with D unresolved. The CDR3 length is 14 residues. V lost 3 bases to trimming and J lost 4 bases, with 13 bases between them. In germline, CDR1 is SNHLY, CDR2 FYNNEI.

The rearrangement uses TRBV5-1 and TRBJ2-2, with 11 nucleotides matching TRBD1. The CDR3 consists of 16 residues. The trim removed 3 bases at V and 2 bases at J, leaving 3 bases unmatched. CDR1 is SGHRS, CDR2 YFSETQ, per germline. The CDR3 reads CASSWGTGGNTGELFF. The CDR3 DNA sequence: TGCGCCAGCAGCTGGGGGACAGGGGGAAACACCGGGGAGCTGTTTTTT.

The chain couples TRBV11-3 to TRBJ2-1; D may be TRBD2 (6 bases). V was cut by 5 bases and J by 3 bases, with 8 bases left in between. CDR3 size: 13 residues. Germline V lookup: CDR1 SGHNT, CDR2 YENEEA. The CDR3 DNA is TGTGCCAGCAGCCGGGGGATCTACAATGAGCAGTTCTTC. Encoded protein: CASSRGIYNEQFF.

The V call is TRBV5-5, the J call TRBJ2-3, with D hard to call. The germline gives CDR1 SGHKS, CDR2 YYEKEE (reference sequence). With 6 bases removed from V and 5 bases from J, the gap between germline ends came to 22 bases. CDR3 length equals 16 residues. CDR3 sequence: CASTLGYLTALDTQYF. The CDR3 coding sequence is TGTGCCAGCACCCTGGGTTATTTAACAGCGCTAGATACGCAGTATTTT.